The clone carrying this TCR beta chain showed up just a few times. What it binds is unknown. Assay: immunoSEQ multiplex PCR; the TCRdb copy retains only in-frame clones and omits some. The repertoire holds 15,000 to 25,000 clones, with around 81% as singletons. The data were taken from a study of T cell therapy after organ transplantation. CDR3 length: 13 residues. Germline V gene lookup returns CDR1 MNHEY and CDR2 SVGAGI. V was pared by 7 bases and J by 7 bases, with 8 bases of the junction left unmatched. Documented time point: 4-8 weeks after completion of therapy. The source was CD8+ T cells from blood, collected after autologous CMV-specific T cell therapy. The V and J genes are TRBV6-5 and TRBJ1-1; 8 bases fit TRBD1. The clonotype originates from a human patient who had received a solid organ transplant and had CMV disease. The graft donor may have contributed some T cells. The CDR3 DNA is TGTGCCAGCACCGTCAACAGGGGGGGTGAAGCTTTCTTT. Translation gives CASTVNRGGEAFF.